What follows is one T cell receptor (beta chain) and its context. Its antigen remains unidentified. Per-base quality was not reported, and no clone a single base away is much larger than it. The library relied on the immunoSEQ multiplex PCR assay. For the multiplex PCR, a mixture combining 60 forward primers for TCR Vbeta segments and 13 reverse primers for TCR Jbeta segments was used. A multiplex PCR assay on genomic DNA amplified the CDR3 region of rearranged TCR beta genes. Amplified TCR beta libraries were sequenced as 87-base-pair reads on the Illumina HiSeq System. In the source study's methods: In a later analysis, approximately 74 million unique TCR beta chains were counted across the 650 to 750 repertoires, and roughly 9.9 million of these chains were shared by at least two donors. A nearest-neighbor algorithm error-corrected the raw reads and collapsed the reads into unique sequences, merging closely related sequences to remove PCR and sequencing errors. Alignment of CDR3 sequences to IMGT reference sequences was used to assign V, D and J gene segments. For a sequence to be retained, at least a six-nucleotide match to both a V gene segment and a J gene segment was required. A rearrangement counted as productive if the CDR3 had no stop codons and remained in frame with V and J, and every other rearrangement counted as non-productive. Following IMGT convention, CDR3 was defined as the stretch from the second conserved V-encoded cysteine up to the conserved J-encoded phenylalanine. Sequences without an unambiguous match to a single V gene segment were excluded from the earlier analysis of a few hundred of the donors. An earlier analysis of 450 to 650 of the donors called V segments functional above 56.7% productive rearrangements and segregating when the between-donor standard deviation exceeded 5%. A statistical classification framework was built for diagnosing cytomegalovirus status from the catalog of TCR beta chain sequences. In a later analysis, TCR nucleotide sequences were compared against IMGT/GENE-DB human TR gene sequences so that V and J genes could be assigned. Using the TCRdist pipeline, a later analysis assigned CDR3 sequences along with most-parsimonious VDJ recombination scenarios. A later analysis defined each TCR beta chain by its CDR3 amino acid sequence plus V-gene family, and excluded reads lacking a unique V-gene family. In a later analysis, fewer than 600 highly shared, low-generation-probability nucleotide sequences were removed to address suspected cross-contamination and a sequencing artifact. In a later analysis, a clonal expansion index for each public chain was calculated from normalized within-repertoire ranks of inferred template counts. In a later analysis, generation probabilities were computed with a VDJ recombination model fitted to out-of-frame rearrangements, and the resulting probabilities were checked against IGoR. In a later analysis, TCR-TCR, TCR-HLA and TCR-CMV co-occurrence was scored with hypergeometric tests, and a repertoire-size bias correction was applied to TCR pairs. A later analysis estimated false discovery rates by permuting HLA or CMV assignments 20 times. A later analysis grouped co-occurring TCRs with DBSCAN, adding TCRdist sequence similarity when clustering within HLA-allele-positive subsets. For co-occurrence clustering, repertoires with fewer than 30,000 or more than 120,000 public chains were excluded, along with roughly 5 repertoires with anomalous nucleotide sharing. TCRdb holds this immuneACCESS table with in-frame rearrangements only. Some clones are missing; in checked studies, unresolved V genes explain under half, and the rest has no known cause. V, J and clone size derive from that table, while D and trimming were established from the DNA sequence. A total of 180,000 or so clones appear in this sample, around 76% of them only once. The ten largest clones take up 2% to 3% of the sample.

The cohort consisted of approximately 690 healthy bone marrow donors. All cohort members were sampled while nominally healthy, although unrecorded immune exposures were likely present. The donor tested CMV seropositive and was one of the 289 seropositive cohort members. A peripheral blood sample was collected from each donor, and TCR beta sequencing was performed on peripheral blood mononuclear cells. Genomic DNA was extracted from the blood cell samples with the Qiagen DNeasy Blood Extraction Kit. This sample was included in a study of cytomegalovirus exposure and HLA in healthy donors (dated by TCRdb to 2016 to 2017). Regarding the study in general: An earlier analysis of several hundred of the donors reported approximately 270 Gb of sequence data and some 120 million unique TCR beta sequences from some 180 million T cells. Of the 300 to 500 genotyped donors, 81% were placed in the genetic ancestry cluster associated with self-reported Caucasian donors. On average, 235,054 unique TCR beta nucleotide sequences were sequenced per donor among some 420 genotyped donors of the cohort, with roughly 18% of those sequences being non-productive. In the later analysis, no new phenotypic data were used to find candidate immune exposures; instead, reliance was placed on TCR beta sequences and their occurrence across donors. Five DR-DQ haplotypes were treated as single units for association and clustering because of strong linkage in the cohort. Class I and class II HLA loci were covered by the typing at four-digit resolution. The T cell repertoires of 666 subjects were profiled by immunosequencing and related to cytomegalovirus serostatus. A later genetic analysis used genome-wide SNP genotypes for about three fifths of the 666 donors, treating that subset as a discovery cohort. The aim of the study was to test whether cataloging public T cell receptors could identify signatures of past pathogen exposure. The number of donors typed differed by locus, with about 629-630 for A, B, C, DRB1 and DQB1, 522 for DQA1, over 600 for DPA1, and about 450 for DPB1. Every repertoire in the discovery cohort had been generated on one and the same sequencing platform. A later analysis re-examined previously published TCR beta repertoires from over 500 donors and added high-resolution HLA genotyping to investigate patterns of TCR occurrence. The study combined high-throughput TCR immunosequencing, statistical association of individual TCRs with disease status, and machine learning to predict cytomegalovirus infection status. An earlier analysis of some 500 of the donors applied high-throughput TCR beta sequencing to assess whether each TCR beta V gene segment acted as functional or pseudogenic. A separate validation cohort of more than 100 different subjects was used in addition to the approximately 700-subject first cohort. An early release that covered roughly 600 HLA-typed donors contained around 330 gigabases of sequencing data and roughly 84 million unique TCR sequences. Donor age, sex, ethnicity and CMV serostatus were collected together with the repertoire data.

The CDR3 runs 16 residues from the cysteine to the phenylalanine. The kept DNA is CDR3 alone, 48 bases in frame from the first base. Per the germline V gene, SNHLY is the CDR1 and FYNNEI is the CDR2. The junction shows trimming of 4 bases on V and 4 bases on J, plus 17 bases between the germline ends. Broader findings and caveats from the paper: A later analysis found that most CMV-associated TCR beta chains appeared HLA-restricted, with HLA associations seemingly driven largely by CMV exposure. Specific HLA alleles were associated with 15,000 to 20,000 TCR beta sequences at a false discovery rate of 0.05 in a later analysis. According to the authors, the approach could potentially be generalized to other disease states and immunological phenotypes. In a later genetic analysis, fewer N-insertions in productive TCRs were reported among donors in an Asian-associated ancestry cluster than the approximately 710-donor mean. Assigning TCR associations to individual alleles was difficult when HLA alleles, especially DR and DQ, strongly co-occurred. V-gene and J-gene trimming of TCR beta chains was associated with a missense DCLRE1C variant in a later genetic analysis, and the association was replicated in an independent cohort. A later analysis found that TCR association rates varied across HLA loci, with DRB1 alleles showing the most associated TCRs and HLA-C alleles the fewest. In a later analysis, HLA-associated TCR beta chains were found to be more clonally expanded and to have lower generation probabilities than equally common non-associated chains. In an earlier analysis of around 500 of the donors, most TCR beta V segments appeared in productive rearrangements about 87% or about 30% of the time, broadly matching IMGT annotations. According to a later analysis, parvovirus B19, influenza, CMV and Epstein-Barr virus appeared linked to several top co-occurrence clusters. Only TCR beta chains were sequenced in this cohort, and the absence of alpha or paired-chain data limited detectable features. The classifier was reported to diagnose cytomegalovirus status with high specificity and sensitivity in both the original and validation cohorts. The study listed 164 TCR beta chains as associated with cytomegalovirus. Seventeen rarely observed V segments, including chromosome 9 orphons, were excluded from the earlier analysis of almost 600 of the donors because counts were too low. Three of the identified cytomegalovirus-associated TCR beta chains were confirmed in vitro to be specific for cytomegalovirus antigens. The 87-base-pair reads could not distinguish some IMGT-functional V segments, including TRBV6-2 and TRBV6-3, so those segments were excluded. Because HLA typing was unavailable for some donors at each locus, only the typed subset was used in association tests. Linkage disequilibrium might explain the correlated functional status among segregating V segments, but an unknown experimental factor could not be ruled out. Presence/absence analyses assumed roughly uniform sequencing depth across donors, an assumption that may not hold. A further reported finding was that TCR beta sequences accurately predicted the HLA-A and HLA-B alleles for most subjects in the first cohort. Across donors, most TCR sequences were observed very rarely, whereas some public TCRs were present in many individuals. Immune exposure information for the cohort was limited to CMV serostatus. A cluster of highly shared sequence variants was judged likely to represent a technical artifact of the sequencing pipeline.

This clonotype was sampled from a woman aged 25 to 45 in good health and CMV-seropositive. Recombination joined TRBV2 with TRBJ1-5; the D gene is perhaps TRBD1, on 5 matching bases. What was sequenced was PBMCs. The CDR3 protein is CASSGQGLGSNQPQHF. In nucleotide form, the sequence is TGTGCCAGCAGTGGGCAGGGTTTAGGCTCAAATCAGCCCCAGCATTTT.